This TCR beta chain stems from a study of identical twins. CDR3 size: 15 residues. Trimming stripped 1 base from V and 2 bases from J, with 10 bases between. CDR1 is SNHLY, CDR2 FYNNEI, per germline. Whole-study results and caveats: Cross-sectional statistics underpinned the conclusions; the same donors were not followed. Shared out-of-frame alpha sequences (those common to twins) showed excess low generation probability. Surplus twin overlap in beta out-of-frame sequences was less pronounced.

Unique molecular identifiers were in the cDNA, with template-switch universal primer binding. TCRdb reprocessed the 5' RACE reads via MiXCR and lists one record per CDR3 protein. The sample includes some 560,000 distinct CDR3 sequences, 9% to 10% seen only once; the top ten take 2.5% to 3.5%. This clonotype occurred a few times. Its antigen is not identified. The data were also submitted as part of a second study, on yellow fever vaccine responses in identical twins.

The V call is TRBV2, the J call TRBJ2-3, with D unresolved. The specimen sequenced was PBMCs. The receptor's source is a young woman in good health. The CDR3 is CASSEGWSLTDTQYF. The CDR3 coding sequence is TGTGCCAGCAGTGAAGGGTGGTCGCTCACAGATACGCAGTATTTT.